This TCR beta chain appears in the sequencing data of a study of T cell responses to AZD1222 COVID-19 vaccine. About the research overall: Analyses pooled second doses at about 4 or about 12 weeks. Study observations and caveats: Sampling that yielded the repertoires occurred only after the peak T cell response. Recipients of AZD1222 seropositive at baseline numbered only five or six.

Measured with immunoSEQ multiplex PCR; TCRdb has only the in-frame clones, and not every one. Among 130,000 to 150,000 clones listed, around 88% were seen once. Points on this clone: Antigen unknown.

Here the sequenced sample was peripheral blood, taken on day 0 of AZD1222 vaccination. The TCR sequence derives from an adult in good health.

CDR3 coding DNA: TGTGCCAGCAGCTTAGCGGGACCGCCCGATACGCAGTATTTT. This gives the protein CASSLAGPPDTQYF. The chain uses TRBV7-2 and TRBJ2-3; possibly TRBD1 or TRBD2 for D (5 bases each). Germline V gives CDR1 SGHTA, CDR2 FQGNSA. Trimming pared 0 bases from V and 6 bases from J, leaving 10 bases between. CDR3 length: 14 residues. The variable domain in full, with the rest retrieved from reference TRBV7-2 and TRBJ2-3, is GAGVSQSPSNKVTEKGKDVELRCDPISGHTALYWYRQSLGQGLEFLIYFQGNSAPDKSGLPSDRFSAERTGGSVSTLTIQRTQQEDSAVYLCASSLAGPPDTQYFGPGTRLTVL.